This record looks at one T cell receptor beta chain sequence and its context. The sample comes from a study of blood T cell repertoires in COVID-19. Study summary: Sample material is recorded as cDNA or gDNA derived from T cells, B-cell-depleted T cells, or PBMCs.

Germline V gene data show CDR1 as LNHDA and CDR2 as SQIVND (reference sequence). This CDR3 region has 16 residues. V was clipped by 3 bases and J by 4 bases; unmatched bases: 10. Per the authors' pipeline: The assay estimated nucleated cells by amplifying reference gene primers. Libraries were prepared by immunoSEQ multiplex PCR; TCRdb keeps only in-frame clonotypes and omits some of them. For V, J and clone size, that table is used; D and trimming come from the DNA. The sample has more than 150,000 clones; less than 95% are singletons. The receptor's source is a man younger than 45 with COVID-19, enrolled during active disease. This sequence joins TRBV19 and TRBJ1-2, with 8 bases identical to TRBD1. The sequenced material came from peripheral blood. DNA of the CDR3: TGTGCCAGTAGTATCGGGACAGGAGTCTCCTCCTATGGCTACACCTTC. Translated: CASSIGTGVSSYGYTF.